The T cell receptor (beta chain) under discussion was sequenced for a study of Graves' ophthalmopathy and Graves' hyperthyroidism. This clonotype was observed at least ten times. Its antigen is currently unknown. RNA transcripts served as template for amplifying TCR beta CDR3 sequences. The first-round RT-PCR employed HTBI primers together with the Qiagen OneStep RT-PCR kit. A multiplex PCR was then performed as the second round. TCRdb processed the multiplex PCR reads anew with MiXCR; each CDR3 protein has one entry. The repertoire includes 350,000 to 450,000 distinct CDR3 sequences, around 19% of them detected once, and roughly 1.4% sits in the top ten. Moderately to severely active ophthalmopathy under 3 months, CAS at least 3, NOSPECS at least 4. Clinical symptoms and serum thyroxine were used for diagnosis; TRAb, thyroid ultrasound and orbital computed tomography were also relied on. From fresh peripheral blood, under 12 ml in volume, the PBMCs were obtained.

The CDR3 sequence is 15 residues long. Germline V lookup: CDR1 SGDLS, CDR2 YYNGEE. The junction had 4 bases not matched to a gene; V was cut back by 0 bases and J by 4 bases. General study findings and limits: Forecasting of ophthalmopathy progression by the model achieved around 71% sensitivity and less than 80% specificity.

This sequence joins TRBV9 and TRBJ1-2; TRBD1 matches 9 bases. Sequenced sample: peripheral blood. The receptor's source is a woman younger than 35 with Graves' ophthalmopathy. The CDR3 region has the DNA TGTGCCAGCAGCGTAGGTGACAGGGGGGTCTATGGCTACACCTTC. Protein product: CASSVGDRGVYGYTF.